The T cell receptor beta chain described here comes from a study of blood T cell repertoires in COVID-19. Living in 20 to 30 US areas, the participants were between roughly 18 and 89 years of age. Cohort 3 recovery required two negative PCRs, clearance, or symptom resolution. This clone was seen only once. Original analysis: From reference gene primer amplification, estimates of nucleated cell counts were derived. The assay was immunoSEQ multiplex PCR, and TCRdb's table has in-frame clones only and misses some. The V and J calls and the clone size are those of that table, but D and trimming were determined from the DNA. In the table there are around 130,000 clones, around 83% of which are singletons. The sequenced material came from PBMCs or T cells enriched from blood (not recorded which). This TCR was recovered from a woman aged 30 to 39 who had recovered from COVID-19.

The DNA for the CDR3 is TGTGCCAGCAGCTCCGGGACTAGCGTTAACACCGGGGAGCTGTTTTTT. Its translation is CASSSGTSVNTGELFF. V is TRBV7-9 and J is TRBJ2-2; 10 bases agree with TRBD2. The CDR3 sequence is 16 residues long. V was pared by 4 bases and J by 2 bases, with 4 bases of the junction left unmatched. Looked up from germline, CDR1 is SEHNR and CDR2 is FQNEAQ (reference sequence).